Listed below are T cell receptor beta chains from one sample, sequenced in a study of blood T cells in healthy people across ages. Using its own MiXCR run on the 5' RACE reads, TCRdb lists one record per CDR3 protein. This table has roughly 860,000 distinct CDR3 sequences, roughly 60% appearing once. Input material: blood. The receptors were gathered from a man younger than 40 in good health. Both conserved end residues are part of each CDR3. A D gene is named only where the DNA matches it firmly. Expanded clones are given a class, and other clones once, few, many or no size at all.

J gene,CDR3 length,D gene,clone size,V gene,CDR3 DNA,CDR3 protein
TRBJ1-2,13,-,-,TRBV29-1,TGCAGCGTTGAAGATCGAGAGGGTTCAGACTACACCTTC,CSVEDREGSDYTF
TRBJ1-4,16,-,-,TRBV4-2,TGTGCCAGCAGCCAAGATCTAGGCGCAGGGGCAGAAAAACTGTTTTTT,CASSQDLGAGAEKLFF
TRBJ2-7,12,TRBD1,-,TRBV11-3,TGTGCCAGCAGCTCGGAGACAGGGGCTCAGTACTTC,CASSSETGAQYF
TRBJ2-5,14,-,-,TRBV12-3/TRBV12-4,TGTGCCAGCAGCCCCGGACACGAACAAGAGACCCAGTACTTC,CASSPGHEQETQYF
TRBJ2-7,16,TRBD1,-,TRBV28,TGTGCCAGCAGACTATGGGCCGGGACAGGGGGGTTCGAGCAGTACTTC,CASRLWAGTGGFEQYF
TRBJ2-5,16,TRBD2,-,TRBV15,TGTGCCACCAGCAGAGCGGACGAGGGACTACAAGAGACCCAGTACTTC,CATSRADEGLQETQYF
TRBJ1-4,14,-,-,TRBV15,TGTGCCACCAGCAGAGGGAGGGGACGGGTTGAACTGTTTTTT,CATSRGRGRVELFF
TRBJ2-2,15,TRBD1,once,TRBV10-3,TGTGCCATCAGACGACAGGGAATAGACACCGGGGAGCTGTTTTTT,CAIRRQGIDTGELFF
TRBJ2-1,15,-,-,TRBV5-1,TGCGCCAGCAGCTTGGATGGCAGGGCCAACAATGAGCAGTTCTTC,CASSLDGRANNEQFF
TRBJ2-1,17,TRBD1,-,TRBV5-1,TGCGCCAGCAGCCCAAACCCGACAGGGCTCTCCTACAATGAGCAGTTCTTC,CASSPNPTGLSYNEQFF
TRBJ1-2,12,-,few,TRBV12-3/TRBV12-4,TGTGCCAGCAGCGTATCTAACTATGGCTACACCTTC,CASSVSNYGYTF
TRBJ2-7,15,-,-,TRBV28,TGTGCCAGCAGTTTAGGGCAGGGTCTAGACTACGAGCAGTACTTC,CASSLGQGLDYEQYF
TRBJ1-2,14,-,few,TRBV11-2,TGTGCCAGCAGCTTAGATCTCGGCAGATCCGGCTACACCTTC,CASSLDLGRSGYTF
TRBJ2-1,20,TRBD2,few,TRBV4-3,TGCGCCAGCAGCCAAGATTGGAGCCCCACTAGCGGGGGATTACAGGATGAGCAGTTCTTC,CASSQDWSPTSGGLQDEQFF
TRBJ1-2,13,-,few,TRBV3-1,TGTGCCAGCAGCCAAGGTCCGGGCGACGGCTACACCTTC,CASSQGPGDGYTF
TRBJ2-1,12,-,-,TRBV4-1,TGCGCCAGCAGCCAACTGCTAGGGCCGCAGTTCTTC,CASSQLLGPQFF
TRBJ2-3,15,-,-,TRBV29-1,TGCAGCGTTGACGGGTCTACCCCTGGCACAGATACGCAGTATTTT,CSVDGSTPGTDTQYF
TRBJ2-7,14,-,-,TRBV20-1,TGCAGTGCTAGGGACACTCCCGGCACCTACGAGCAGTACTTC,CSARDTPGTYEQYF
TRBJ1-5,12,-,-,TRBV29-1,TGCAGCGCGGGGGAGGTAAATCAGCCCCAGCATTTT,CSAGEVNQPQHF
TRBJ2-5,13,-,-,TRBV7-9,TGTGCCAGCAGCCCCCACGGGGCAGAGACCCAGTACTTC,CASSPHGAETQYF
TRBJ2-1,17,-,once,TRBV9,TGTGCCAGCAGCGAGGGGGATCACGAAACCTCCTACAATGAGCAGTTCTTC,CASSEGDHETSYNEQFF
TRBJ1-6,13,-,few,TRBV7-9,TGTGCCAGCAGCTTAGAGGGAGATTCACCCCTCCACTTT,CASSLEGDSPLHF
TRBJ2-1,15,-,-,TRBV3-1,TGTGCCAGCAGCCAAGAAGATGTAGCCTACAATGAGCAGTTCTTC,CASSQEDVAYNEQFF
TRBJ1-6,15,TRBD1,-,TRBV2,TGTGCCAGCAGACAACCCCGGGACAGAAATTCACCCCTCCACTTT,CASRQPRDRNSPLHF
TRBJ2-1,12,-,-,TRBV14,TGTGCCAGCAGCCAAGCAGGGGCGTGGCAGTTCTTC,CASSQAGAWQFF
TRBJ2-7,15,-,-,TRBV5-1,TGCGCCAGCAGCTTGGCCGGCAGGCCCTTAGAGGAGCAGTACTTC,CASSLAGRPLEEQYF
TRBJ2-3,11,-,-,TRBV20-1,TGCAGTGCTCTTCTGTCAGATACGCAGTATTTT,CSALLSDTQYF
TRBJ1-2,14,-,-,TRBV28,TGTGCCAGCAGTCCTAACAGGGAGCGGAATGGCTACACCTTC,CASSPNRERNGYTF
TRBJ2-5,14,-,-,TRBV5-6,TGTGCCAGCAGCTTGCGCGGCACTAAAGAGACCCAGTACTTC,CASSLRGTKETQYF
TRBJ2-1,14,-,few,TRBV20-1,TGCAGTGCCCCCGGGTCAGCCTCCTACAATGAGCAGTTCTTC,CSAPGSASYNEQFF
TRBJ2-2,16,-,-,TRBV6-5,TGTGCCAGCAGTTACTTCACGGGGGCGAGAAACGGGGAGCTGTTTTTT,CASSYFTGARNGELFF
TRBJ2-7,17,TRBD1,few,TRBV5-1,TGCGCCAGCAGCTTGGGGGGCAGGGGGTCTAAGATGGACGAGCAGTACTTC,CASSLGGRGSKMDEQYF
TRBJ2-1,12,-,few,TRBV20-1,TGCAGTGCTAATTTCGAGGCCGGTGAGCAGTTCTTC,CSANFEAGEQFF
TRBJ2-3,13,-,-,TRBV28,TGTGCCGGCCTGGACAGTCGCACAGATACGCAGTATTTT,CAGLDSRTDTQYF
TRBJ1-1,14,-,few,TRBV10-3,TGTGCCATCAGTACTGACGGGGGGACGACTGAAGCTTTCTTT,CAISTDGGTTEAFF
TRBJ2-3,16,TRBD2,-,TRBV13,TGTGCCAGCAGCTTAGTTCTAGCGGGGAGCACAGATACGCAGTATTTT,CASSLVLAGSTDTQYF
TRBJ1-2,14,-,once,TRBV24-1,TGTGCCACCAGTGTGGGCTCCGGTGGCTATGGCTACACCTTC,CATSVGSGGYGYTF
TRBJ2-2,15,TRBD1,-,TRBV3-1,TGTGCCAGCAGCCAAGTGGGACAGACCACCGGGGAGCTGTTTTTT,CASSQVGQTTGELFF
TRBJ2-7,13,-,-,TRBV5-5,TGTGCCAGCAGCTGGACTGATGCCTACGAGCAGTACTTC,CASSWTDAYEQYF
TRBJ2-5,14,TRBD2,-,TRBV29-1,TGCAGCGTAACGACTAGCGGGAGAGGAGAGACCCAGTACTTC,CSVTTSGRGETQYF
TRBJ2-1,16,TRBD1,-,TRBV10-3,TGTGCCATCAGTGACTACGACACCTCAGGGGGTGATGAGCAGTTCTTC,CAISDYDTSGGDEQFF
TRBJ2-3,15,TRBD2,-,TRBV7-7,TGTGCTAGCAGCGACTCGGGGGGGGCGGGAGATACGCAGTATTTT,CASSDSGGAGDTQYF
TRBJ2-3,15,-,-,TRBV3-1,TGTGCCAGCAGGCATCTGGACAGACCCACAGATACGCAGTATTTT,CASRHLDRPTDTQYF
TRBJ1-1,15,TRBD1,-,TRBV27,TGTGCCAGCAGTTTACCCCGGGACAGGGGGCGTAAGGCTTTCTTT,CASSLPRDRGRKAFF
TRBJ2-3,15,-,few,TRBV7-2,TGTGCCAGCAGCTTACGCGGGGGCCGCACAGATACGCAGTATTTT,CASSLRGGRTDTQYF
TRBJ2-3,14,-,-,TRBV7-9,TGTGCCAGCAGCCCCGTAGGGATCAGGGATACGCAGTATTTT,CASSPVGIRDTQYF
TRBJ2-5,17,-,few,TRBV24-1,TGTGCCACCAGTGAACTACGAAGGGTAGGGGGAAAAGAGACCCAGTACTTC,CATSELRRVGGKETQYF
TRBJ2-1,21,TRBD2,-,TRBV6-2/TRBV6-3,TGTGCCAGCAGTCGGATAGACTTGGGACTAGCGGGGAGATCCAGGGTGGATGAGCAGTTCTTC,CASSRIDLGLAGRSRVDEQFF
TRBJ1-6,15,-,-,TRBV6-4,TGTGCCAGCAGTGACTACCTGGGCTCTAATTCACCCCTCCACTTT,CASSDYLGSNSPLHF
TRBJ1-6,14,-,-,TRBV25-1,TGTGCCAGCAGTGCGGGCTCCTATAATTCACCCCTCCACTTT,CASSAGSYNSPLHF
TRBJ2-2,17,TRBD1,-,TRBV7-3,TGTGCCAGCAGCCACCCTCCGGGACAGGGTTTCACCGGGGAGCTGTTTTTT,CASSHPPGQGFTGELFF